At least ten counts were recorded for the clone carrying this T cell receptor (beta chain). MiXCR, run by TCRdb on the 5' RACE reads, gives a single entry per CDR3 protein. The sample shows more than 200,000 distinct CDR3 sequences, 15% to 20% of them seen only once. The CDR3 spans 14 residues. Germline lookup yields CDR1 SGHRS and CDR2 YFSETQ. The trim removed 0 bases at V and 10 bases at J, leaving 7 bases unmatched. This specimen comes from a study of T-cell memory formation after mild COVID-19. Sequenced sample: PBMCs or a T cell subset sorted from them (not recorded which). The source of this sequence is a man aged 18 to 29 who had mild COVID-19 (a few samples of this study predate the infection). Cell type and time point are not known. The chain employs TRBV5-1 and TRBJ2-1; 7 bases line up with TRBD2. CDR3 coding DNA: TGCGCCAGCAGCTTGGAGGCTAGCGGCGGGGAGCAGTTCTTC. This codes for CASSLEASGGEQFF.